The 10 T cell receptor beta chains reported below all come from one sample, sequenced in a study of identical twins. From the 5' RACE reads, TCRdb called clonotypes with MiXCR, one entry per CDR3 protein. The data hold about 460,000 distinct CDR3 sequences, with 14% observed a single time. These same data were also listed under a study on yellow fever vaccine responses in identical twins.

The sample taken for sequencing was CD4+ T cells sorted from blood. The receptors derive from a young woman in good health.

The sample holds many counts of this clonotype. CDR3: CASHRGGVKNIQYF. The CDR3 bases are TGTGCCAGCCACAGGGGGGGAGTCAAAAACATTCAGTACTTC. This chain links TRBV12-3 or TRBV12-4 with TRBJ2-4, with D possibly being TRBD1 (8 bases). With 8 bases removed from V and 3 bases from J, the gap between germline ends came to 14 bases. The CDR3 spans 14 residues.

J is TRBJ2-7 and V is TRBV28; 10 bases match TRBD2. The V and J ends lost 6 bases and 4 bases, in that order; junction bases with no gene match: 12. The CDR3 contains 16 residues. CDR1 MDHEN and CDR2 SYDVKM come from the germline V gene. The CDR3 sequence: CASSLTITSGEYEQYF. CDR3 bases: TGTGCCAGCAGCTTAACTATTACTAGCGGGGAATACGAGCAGTACTTC.

This clonotype was counted only a few times. The gene calls are TRBV29-1 and TRBJ2-7; D tentatively reads TRBD1 or TRBD2 (5 bases each). CDR3 length: 16 residues. The V gene lost 4 bases and the J gene lost 3 bases, with 22 bases spanning the gap. Germline V CDR1 and CDR2: SQVTM, ANQGSEA. The CDR3 DNA reads as TGCAGCGTTGTCCCTTTGAGGGGCCGAGGAGGCTACGAGCAGTACTTC. As protein: CSVVPLRGRGGYEQYF.

This clonotype was seen more than once but under ten times. The chain combines TRBV7-2 with TRBJ1-4, with 7 bases aligning to TRBD1. The CDR3 has 13 amino acids. CDR1 is SGHTA and CDR2 is FQGNSA in the germline V gene. V was pared by 1 base and J by 13 bases, with 6 bases of the junction left unmatched. The CDR3 protein is CASSLGDREGLFF. CDR3 DNA: TGTGCCAGCAGCTTAGGAGACAGGGAGGGACTGTTTTTT.

This clonotype was seen repeatedly, ten times or more. The V gene is TRBV7-2, the J gene TRBJ1-1; perhaps TRBD1 as D (5 bases). Germline CDR1 and CDR2: SGHTA and FQGNSA. V lost 6 bases and J lost 4, with 18 bases in between. CDR3 length: 15 residues. CDR3 loop: CASRTDPTGGTEAFF. For the CDR3, the DNA is TGTGCCAGCAGAACGGACCCCACCGGGGGCACTGAAGCTTTCTTT.

This clonotype was detected many times. The chain employs TRBV3-1 and TRBJ2-4; 11 bases map to TRBD2. Trimming at V came to 4 bases and at J to 2 bases, leaving 1 base not matched to a gene. The CDR3 is 15 residues long. Germline V lookup: CDR1 LGHDT, CDR2 YNNKEL (reference sequence). CDR3 loop: CASSLAGGPKNIQYF. CDR3 DNA sequence: TGTGCCAGCAGCCTAGCGGGGGGGCCCAAAAACATTCAGTACTTC. The variable domain in full, completed from reference TRBV3-1 and TRBJ2-4, reads DTAVSQTPKYLVTQMGNDKSIKCEQNLGHDTMYWYKQDSKKFLKIMFSYNNKELIINETVPNRFSPKSPDKAHLNLHINSLELGDSAVYFCASSLAGGPKNIQYFGAGTRLSVL.

This clonotype was detected many times. The rearrangement uses TRBV5-1 and TRBJ2-7; a weak D match, TRBD1 (6 bases). CDR1 SGHRS and CDR2 YFSETQ come from the germline V gene. Trimming took off 0 bases at V and 1 base at J, with 8 bases between the two ends. This CDR3 has 14 amino acids. CDR3 sequence: CASSLDRVSYEQYF. CDR3 coding DNA: TGCGCCAGCAGCTTGGACAGGGTTTCCTACGAGCAGTACTTC.

This clonotype showed up just once. The chain uses TRBV20-1 and TRBJ2-1, with TRBD2 identical over 9 bases. The trim removed 3 bases at V and 4 bases at J, leaving 7 bases unmatched. CDR1 and CDR2 (germline): DFQATT, SNEGSKA (reference sequence). The CDR3 is 15 amino acids. CDR3 sequence: CSASPVAGAYNEQFF. DNA for the CDR3: TGCAGTGCTAGTCCTGTAGCGGGAGCTTACAATGAGCAGTTCTTC.

This clonotype was observed a few times. The J gene is TRBJ2-7, the V gene TRBV11-2; a weak D match, TRBD2 (5 bases). CDR3 size: 13 residues. Germline V lookup: CDR1 SGHAT, CDR2 FQNNGV. V gave up 5 bases and J gave up 4 bases, with 12 bases separating them. The CDR3 DNA reads TGTGCCAGCAGCCCCCGACTACTTTACGAGCAGTACTTC. Protein product: CASSPRLLYEQYF.

This sequence joins TRBV10-2 and TRBJ2-2; 13 bases align to TRBD2. CDR1 and CDR2 from the germline V gene are WSHSY and SAAADI. CDR3 length equals 20 residues. V shed 5 bases, J shed 5 bases, and the junction held 17 bases outside the gene matches. The CDR3 spells CASSQPGLAGTGSKTGELFF. CDR3 nucleotide sequence: TGCGCCAGCAGTCAACCGGGACTAGCGGGAACGGGCTCTAAAACCGGGGAGCTGTTTTTT.